The 31 T cell receptor beta chains reported below all come from one sample, sequenced in a study of CD8+ T cells in alopecia areata. Treatment in this sample: oral pan-JAK inhibitor, 5-10 mg twice daily. Reverse transcribed after extraction, RNA yielded cDNA as the sequencing template. Profiled with immunoSEQ multiplex PCR; TCRdb holds only in-frame clones, not every one. The data hold about 210,000 clones, with roughly 66% observed a single time. Sequences were derived from CD4+ T cells sorted from blood, sampled at week 44, from a patient treated with tofacitinib. These receptors originate from a human donor with alopecia areata.

In this sample, this clone turned up once. The chain couples TRBV10-3 to TRBJ1-1; D is perhaps TRBD1 (6 bases). CDR1 and CDR2 (germline): ENHRY, SYGVKD. The CDR3 consists of 12 residues. With 10 bases removed from V and 1 base from J, the gap between germline ends came to 10 bases. CDR3 DNA sequence: TGTGCCACCAGGGGTGGGAACACTGAAGCTTTCTTT. It specifies CATRGGNTEAFF.

This CDR3 is CASSTGQGGFTDTQYF. The CDR3 region has the DNA TGCGCCAGCAGCACAGGACAGGGCGGATTCACAGATACGCAGTATTTT. The chain employs TRBV5-1 and TRBJ2-3, with 8 positions matching TRBD1. This CDR3 region has 16 residues. Trimming took 4 bases from V and 2 from J; bases not matched to a gene: 9. Germline V gene lookup returns CDR1 SGHRS and CDR2 YFSETQ.

This clone was seen only once. The chain employs TRBV27 and TRBJ1-1; 10 positions agree with TRBD1. This CDR3 contains 18 residues. V trimming: 5 bases; J trimming: 1 base; junction bases outside the gene matches: 13. Per germline, CDR1 MNHEY and CDR2 SMNVEV (reference sequence). CDR3 sequence: CASSPRDRGMYQNTEAFF. The CDR3 coding sequence is TGTGCCAGCAGTCCCCGGGACAGGGGTATGTATCAGAACACTGAAGCTTTCTTT.

V usage is TRBV6-5 and J usage is TRBJ1-2; D possibly corresponds to TRBD1 (5 bases). CDR1 and CDR2 from the germline V gene are MNHEY and SVGAGI. The CDR3 has 12 residues. V was trimmed by 8 bases and J by 7 bases, leaving 14 bases between them. The CDR3 DNA reads TGTGCCAGCCGCCGTGGGGCCGCTGGCTACACCTTC. As protein: CASRRGAAGYTF.

This chain joins TRBV29-1 and TRBJ1-1; TRBD1 matches at 7 bases. With V trimmed by 8 bases and J by 0 bases, 6 bases remained unmatched. This CDR3 contains 13 residues. Per the germline V gene, CDR1 is SQVTM and CDR2 is ANQGSEA. Written as DNA, the CDR3 is TGCAGCAGCCTGGGACAGTTGAACACTGAAGCTTTCTTT. It encodes CSSLGQLNTEAFF.

This clone was counted only a few times. This rearrangement joins TRBV27 to TRBJ1-2; D gene unclear. This CDR3 comprises 15 residues. Trimming took off 6 bases at V and 5 bases at J, with 19 bases between the two ends. Germline V lookup: CDR1 MNHEY, CDR2 SMNVEV (reference sequence). This CDR3 reads CASSLTSGRFYGYTF. The CDR3 nucleotides read TGTGCCAGCAGCCTTACTTCAGGACGGTTTTATGGCTACACCTTC.

This clone was recorded only once. The chain employs TRBV5-1 and TRBJ1-6; D is unclear. Germline CDR1 and CDR2: SGHRS and YFSETQ. The CDR3 contains 15 residues. With 5 bases removed from V and 0 bases from J, the gap between germline ends came to 9 bases. This chain's CDR3 is CASRTDISYNSPLHF. CDR3 DNA sequence: TGCGCCAGCAGAACAGACATCTCCTATAATTCACCCCTCCACTTT.

The genes are TRBV30 and TRBJ1-6; D gene ambiguous. V dropped 0 bases and J dropped 2 bases, with 2 bases sitting between them. Per the germline V gene, CDR1 is GTSNPN and CDR2 is SVGIG (reference sequence). The CDR3 spans 13 residues. The CDR3 DNA follows: TGTGCCTGGAGTGTCGCCTATAATTCACCCCTCCACTTT. Residues: CAWSVAYNSPLHF.

The chain joins TRBV4-3 to TRBJ2-6; tentatively, D is TRBD2 (6 bases). This CDR3 region has 15 residues. CDR1 LGHNA and CDR2 YSLEER come from the germline V gene. With 3 bases removed from V and 3 bases from J, the gap between germline ends came to 9 bases. The CDR3 region has the DNA TGCGCCAGCAGCCAGGAGGGGTATGGGGCCAACGTCCTGACTTTC. This gives the protein CASSQEGYGANVLTF.

The chain joins TRBV10-2 to TRBJ2-3; no definite D call. The CDR3 loop spans 14 amino acids. CDR1 and CDR2 from the germline V gene are WSHSY and SAAADI. Trimming pared 3 bases from V and 5 bases from J, leaving 12 bases between. Here the CDR3 DNA reads TGCGCCAGCAGTGAATGGAAGGAAGGAGATACGCAGTATTTT. As protein: CASSEWKEGDTQYF.

CDR3: CAWSVYAPGEQFF. The CDR3 DNA reads as TGTGCCTGGAGTGTATATGCCCCGGGAGAGCAGTTCTTC. The chain has TRBV30 and TRBJ2-1; a possible D gene is TRBD2 (5 bases). The V end lost 0 bases, the J end lost 10 bases, and 13 bases lay between the germline ends. CDR1 GTSNPN and CDR2 SVGIG come from the germline V gene (reference sequence). The CDR3 extends over 13 amino acids.

The V gene is TRBV30, the J gene TRBJ2-7; possible D gene TRBD1, 5 bases. The CDR3 length is 17 residues. The germline V and J ends were trimmed by 0 bases and 1 base, with 19 bases remaining between them. From germline, CDR1 is GTSNPN and CDR2 SVGIG (reference sequence). The CDR3 DNA sequence: TGTGCCTGGAGTGTGCGCTCTAAAGGACAAAAATCCTACGAGCAGTACTTC. Translated, it gives CAWSVRSKGQKSYEQYF. The whole variable domain, filled in from reference TRBV30 and TRBJ2-7, reads SQTIHQWPATLVQPVGSPLSLECTVEGTSNPNLYWYRQAAGRGLQLLFYSVGIGQISSEVPQNLSASRPQDRQFILSSKKLLLSDSGFYLCAWSVRSKGQKSYEQYFGPGTRLTVT.

This clone was found once. This sample includes further DNA sequences coding for the same CDR3. The chain couples TRBV29-1 to TRBJ2-7; 9 bases match TRBD1. There are 14 residues in the CDR3. Trimming cost V 7 bases and J 4 bases; bases outside gene matches: 11. Germline CDR1 reads SQVTM; CDR2 reads ANQGSEA. Here the CDR3 DNA reads TGCAGCGCCCGACCGGGACAGGGAGGATACGAGCAGTACTTC. Translation gives CSARPGQGGYEQYF.

The rearrangement links TRBV25-1 to TRBJ2-2; 8 nucleotides agree with TRBD1. This CDR3 is built from 16 residues. Germline assignment: CDR1 MGHDK and CDR2 SYGVNS. J was trimmed by 2 bases and V by 4 bases; bases with no gene match: 6. CDR3 nucleotides: TGTGCCAGCAGTGTTCAGACAGGGGCCAACACCGGGGAGCTGTTTTTT. It is translated as CASSVQTGANTGELFF.

This clone was observed a handful of times. Other DNA sequences of this sample code for an identical CDR3. V is TRBV15 and J is TRBJ1-5; D ambiguous. This CDR3 region has 13 residues. Germline loops: CDR1 LNHNV, CDR2 YYDKDF (reference sequence). Between the trimmed V and J ends, which lost 0 bases and 5 bases, there was a span of 5 bases. The CDR3 bases are TGTGCCACCAGCAGAGATCTGGATCAGCCCCAGCATTTT. Translating gives CATSRDLDQPQHF. Based on the CDR3 plus reference TRBV15 and TRBJ1-5, the full variable domain is DAMVIQNPRYQVTQFGKPVTLSCSQTLNHNVMYWYQQKSSQAPKLLFHYYDKDFNNEADTPDNFQSRRPNTSFCFLDIRSPGLGDTAMYLCATSRDLDQPQHFGDGTRLSIL.

The V call is TRBV5-6, the J call TRBJ2-7; TRBD1 matches at 10 bases. CDR1 and CDR2 (germline): SGHDT, YYEEEE. CDR3 size: 16 residues. V trimming: 0 bases; J trimming: 3 bases; junction bases outside the gene matches: 6. In DNA form, the CDR3 reads TGTGCCAGCAGCTTGGGCCCCGGGACAGGGGACTACGAGCAGTACTTC. Its protein product is CASSLGPGTGDYEQYF.

V gene TRBV13 combines with J gene TRBJ2-3, with 7 bases that match TRBD2. This CDR3 contains 17 residues. Germline lookup yields CDR1 PRHDT and CDR2 FYEKMQ (reference sequence). After removal of 7 bases from V and 0 bases from J, the junction contained 13 bases not matched to a gene. CDR3 sequence (DNA): TGTGCCAGCACCATATATGTCGGGGGGACTAGCACAGATACGCAGTATTTT. It codes for CASTIYVGGTSTDTQYF.

The chain links TRBV29-1 to TRBJ2-2; a weak D match, TRBD1 (6 bases). CDR3 length equals 14 residues. CDR1 and CDR2 from the germline V gene are SQVTM and ANQGSEA. The germline V and J ends were trimmed by 4 bases and 1 base, with 10 bases remaining between them. CDR3 residues: CSVGDNLNTGELFF. Here the CDR3 DNA reads TGCAGCGTTGGGGACAACTTGAACACCGGGGAGCTGTTTTTT.

CDR3 residues: CSGGGQNNEQFF. In DNA, the CDR3 is TGCAGCGGCGGGGGGCAGAACAATGAGCAGTTCTTC. The genes are TRBV29-1 and TRBJ2-1; the match to TRBD2 covers 8 bases. With 7 bases clipped from V and 5 bases from J, the junction kept 4 bases outside the gene matches. Germline values: CDR1 SQVTM, CDR2 ANQGSEA. The CDR3 extends over 12 amino acids.

This chain links TRBV20-1 with TRBJ2-3; D gene unclear. V gave up 3 bases and J gave up 6 bases, with 4 bases separating them. Germline loops: CDR1 DFQATT, CDR2 SNEGSKA (reference sequence). The CDR3 covers 10 residues. DNA for the CDR3: TGCAGTGCTAGTGTGGATACGCAGTATTTT. It codes for CSASVDTQYF.

Turning to this clone: Compared with germline, one end of the junction differs, possibly owing to a read error. The V call is TRBV29-1, the J call TRBJ1-1; TRBD1 agrees at 7 bases. Germline loops: CDR1 SQVTM, CDR2 ANQGSEA. CDR3 size: 13 residues. The CDR3 nucleotides are TGCAGCATTGAAGAACACAGGGGCGCTGAAGCTTTCTTT. Encoded protein: CSIEEHRGAEAFF.

The CDR3 DNA sequence: TGTGCCTGGAGTCCATTTGGGGGGGATGAAAAACTGTTTTTT. Its translation: CAWSPFGGDEKLFF. The rearrangement links TRBV30 to TRBJ1-4, with D perhaps matching TRBD1 (5 bases). Looked up from germline, CDR1 is GTSNPN and CDR2 is SVGIG (reference sequence). The CDR3 contains 14 residues. V was trimmed by 2 bases and J by 6 bases, leaving 13 bases between them.

This clone was detected a few times. V usage is TRBV29-1 and J usage is TRBJ1-4; D is unclear. Germline CDR1 SQVTM, CDR2 ANQGSEA. V was shortened by 6 bases and J by 7 bases, with 15 bases between the two germline ends. The CDR3 contains 13 residues. Here the CDR3 DNA reads TGCAGCGTCGACACCCGGATGGGTGAAAAACTGTTTTTT. It translates to CSVDTRMGEKLFF.

The genes are TRBV28 and TRBJ1-5, with D possibly TRBD1 on 5 matching bases. The CDR3 loop spans 17 amino acids. In germline, CDR1 is MDHEN, CDR2 SYDVKM. V lost 5 bases and J 5 bases, leaving 22 bases between the germline ends. CDR3 nucleotide sequence: TGTGCCAGCAGTCAAACCCCCCGGTCTACCAGGGATCAGCCCCAGCATTTT. Translating it yields CASSQTPRSTRDQPQHF.

The chain couples TRBV20-1 to TRBJ1-1; D ambiguous. Trimming shortened V by 6 bases and J by 7 bases, and 9 bases separated the two germline ends. There are 10 residues in the CDR3. CDR1 DFQATT and CDR2 SNEGSKA come from the germline V gene (reference sequence). The CDR3 DNA is TGCAGTGCGCTGACGAGTGAAGCTTTCTTT. It translates to CSALTSEAFF.

The chain combines TRBV5-1 with TRBJ1-1, with D perhaps matching TRBD1 (5 bases). Looked up from germline, CDR1 is SGHRS and CDR2 is YFSETQ. V was cut by 4 bases and J by 7 bases, with 17 bases left in between. The CDR3 has 14 amino acids. The CDR3 nucleotides read TGCGCCAGCAGCCCGTCGACAGTATCCCTTGAAGCTTTCTTT. Amino acid sequence: CASSPSTVSLEAFF.

The chain couples TRBV7-8 to TRBJ1-1; D remains unclear. The length of the CDR3 is 14 residues. Trimming left V 5 bases short and J 1 base short, with 11 bases between. CDR1 SGHVS and CDR2 FQNEAQ come from the germline V gene. CDR3 sequence: CASSLPATNTEAFF. The CDR3 nucleotides are TGTGCCAGCAGCCTCCCAGCAACGAACACTGAAGCTTTCTTT.

The chain couples TRBV10-3 to TRBJ2-7; TRBD1 agrees at 8 bases. Trimming cost V 8 bases and J 9 bases; bases outside gene matches: 18. The germline V gene encodes CDR1 ENHRY and CDR2 SYGVKD. The CDR3 is made up of 15 amino acids. The CDR3 reads CAIGLQDRVSAGQYF. CDR3 DNA sequence: TGTGCCATCGGCCTTCAGGACAGGGTATCCGCGGGGCAGTACTTC.

The genes are TRBV29-1 and TRBJ2-2, with TRBD2 identical over 7 bases. The CDR3 loop spans 12 amino acids. The V and J ends lost 7 bases and 5 bases, in that order; junction bases with no gene match: 4. From germline, CDR1 is SQVTM and CDR2 ANQGSEA. The CDR3 region has the DNA TGCAGCGGCACAGCGGGGACCGGGGAGCTGTTTTTT. Its translation: CSGTAGTGELFF.

The rearrangement links TRBV30 to TRBJ2-2; the match to TRBD2 covers 9 bases. Germline V lookup: CDR1 GTSNPN, CDR2 SVGIG (reference sequence). CDR3 size: 15 residues. Losses at the gene ends were 3 bases for V and 2 bases for J; bases not matched to a gene: 4. CDR3 region: CAWSSGLANTGELFF. CDR3 in DNA: TGTGCCTGGAGCTCGGGACTAGCTAACACCGGGGAGCTGTTTTTT.

The rearrangement joins TRBV7-2 to TRBJ2-1; D may be TRBD2 (5 bases). The CDR3 totals 15 residues. Trimming removed 5 bases at V and 6 bases at J, with 17 bases between. Germline assignment: CDR1 SGHTA and CDR2 FQGNSA. The CDR3 protein is CASSLFSGVGNEQFF. The CDR3 region has the DNA TGTGCCAGCAGCCTATTCTCCGGGGTCGGCAATGAGCAGTTCTTC.